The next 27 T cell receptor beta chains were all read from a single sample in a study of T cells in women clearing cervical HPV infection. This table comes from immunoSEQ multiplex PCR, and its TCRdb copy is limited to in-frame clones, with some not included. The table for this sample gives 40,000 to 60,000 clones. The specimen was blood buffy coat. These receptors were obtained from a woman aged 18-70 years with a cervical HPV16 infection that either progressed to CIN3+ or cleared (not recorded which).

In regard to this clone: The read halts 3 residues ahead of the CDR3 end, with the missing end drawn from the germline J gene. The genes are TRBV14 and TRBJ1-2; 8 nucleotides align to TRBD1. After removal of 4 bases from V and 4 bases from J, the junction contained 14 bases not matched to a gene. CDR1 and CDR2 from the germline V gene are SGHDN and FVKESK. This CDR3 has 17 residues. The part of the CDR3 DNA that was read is TGTGCCAGCAGCCCACGGACAGGGAAAGGCTACTTCTATGGC. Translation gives CASSPRTGKGYFYG. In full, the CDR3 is CASSPRTGKGYFYGYTF.

CDR3: CASKVGRGGPEQFF. CDR3 DNA (partial): TGTGCCAGCAAAGTGGGGCGGGGGGGCCCTGAG. The V gene is TRBV2, the J gene TRBJ2-1, with 9 bases lining up with TRBD2. The sequenced fragment ends 3 residues before the CDR3 boundary, so the rest is inferred from the germline J gene. The germline V gene has CDR1 SNHLY and CDR2 FYNNEI. The CDR3 extends over 14 amino acids. V shed 7 bases, J shed 9 bases, and the junction held 10 bases outside the gene matches. The whole variable domain, filled in from reference TRBV2 and TRBJ2-1, reads EPEVTQTPSHQVTQMGQEVILRCVPISNHLYFYWYRQILGQKVEFLVSFYNNEISEKSEIFDDQFSVERPDGSNFTLKIRSTKLEDSAMYFCASKVGRGGPEQFFGPGTRLTVL.

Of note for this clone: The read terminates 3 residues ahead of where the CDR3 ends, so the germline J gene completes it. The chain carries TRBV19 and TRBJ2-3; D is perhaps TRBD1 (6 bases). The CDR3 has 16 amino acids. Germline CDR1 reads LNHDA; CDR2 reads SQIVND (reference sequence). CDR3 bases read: TGTGCCAGTAGTCCAAAGCAGGGGACATTCCATCAGCCG. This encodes CASSPKQGTFHQP. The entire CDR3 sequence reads CASSPKQGTFHQPQYF.

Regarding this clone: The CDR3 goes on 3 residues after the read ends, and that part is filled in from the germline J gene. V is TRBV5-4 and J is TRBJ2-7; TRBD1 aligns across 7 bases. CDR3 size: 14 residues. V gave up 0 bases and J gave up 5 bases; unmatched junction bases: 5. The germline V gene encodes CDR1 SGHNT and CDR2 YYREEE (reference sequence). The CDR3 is CASSLDRGVNEQYF. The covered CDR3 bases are TGTGCCAGCAGCTTGGACAGGGGTGTCAACGAG.

Partial CDR3 DNA: TGTGCCAGCAGCTGGACTAGCGGGGGGACCTCTGGTAATGAG. Residues: CASSWTSGGTSGNE. The full CDR3 is CASSWTSGGTSGNEQFF. The rearrangement joins TRBV12-3 or TRBV12-4 to TRBJ2-1, with 14 bases aligning to TRBD2. The read is 3 residues too short to cover the CDR3 end, so that end is filled in from the germline J gene. The V and J ends lost 6 bases and 7 bases, in that order; junction bases with no gene match: 11. The CDR3 covers 17 residues.

The CDR3 DNA, read in part, is TGCAGTGCTAGAGATCGACGGCGGGGGGTTATCACAGATACG. Its translation is CSARDRRRGVITDT. The complete CDR3 protein is CSARDRRRGVITDTQYF. The J gene is TRBJ2-3, the V gene TRBV20-1; 8 bases fit TRBD2. The read finishes 3 residues shy of the CDR3 end, and the germline J gene is used to complete it. The CDR3 consists of 17 residues. Germline CDR1 and CDR2: DFQATT and SNEGSKA (reference sequence). V lost 0 bases, J lost 2 bases, and 10 bases stayed unmatched.

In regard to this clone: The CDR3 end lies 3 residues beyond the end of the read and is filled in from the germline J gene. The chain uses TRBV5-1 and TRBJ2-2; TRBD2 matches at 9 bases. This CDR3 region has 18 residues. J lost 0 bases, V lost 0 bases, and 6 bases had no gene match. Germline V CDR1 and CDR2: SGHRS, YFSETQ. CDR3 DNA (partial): TGCGCCAGCAGCTTGGCCGCTAGCGGGGCTACGAACACCGGGGAG. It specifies CASSLAASGATNTGE. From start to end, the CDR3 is CASSLAASGATNTGELFF.

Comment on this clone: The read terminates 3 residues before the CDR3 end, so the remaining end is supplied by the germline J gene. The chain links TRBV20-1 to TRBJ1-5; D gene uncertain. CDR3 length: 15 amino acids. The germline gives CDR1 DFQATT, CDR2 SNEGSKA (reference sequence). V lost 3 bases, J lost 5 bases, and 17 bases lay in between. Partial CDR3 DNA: TGCAGTGCTAGGTCGGGGAGTCGTACAGATCAGCCC. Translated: CSARSGSRTDQP. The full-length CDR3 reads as CSARSGSRTDQPQHF.

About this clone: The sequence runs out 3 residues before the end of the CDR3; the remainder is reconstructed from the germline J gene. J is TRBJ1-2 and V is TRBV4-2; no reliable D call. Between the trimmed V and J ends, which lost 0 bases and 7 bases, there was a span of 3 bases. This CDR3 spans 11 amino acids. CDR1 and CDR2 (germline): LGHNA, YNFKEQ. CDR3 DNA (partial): TGTGCCAGCAGCCAAGATCTTGGC. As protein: CASSQDLG. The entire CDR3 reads CASSQDLGYTF.

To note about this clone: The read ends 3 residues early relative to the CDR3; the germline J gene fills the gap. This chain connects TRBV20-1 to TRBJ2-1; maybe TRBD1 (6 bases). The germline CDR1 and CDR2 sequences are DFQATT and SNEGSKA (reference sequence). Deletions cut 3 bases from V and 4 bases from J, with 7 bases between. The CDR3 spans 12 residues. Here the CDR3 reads CSARQGYNEQFF. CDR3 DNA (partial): TGCAGTGCTAGGCAGGGGTACAATGAG.

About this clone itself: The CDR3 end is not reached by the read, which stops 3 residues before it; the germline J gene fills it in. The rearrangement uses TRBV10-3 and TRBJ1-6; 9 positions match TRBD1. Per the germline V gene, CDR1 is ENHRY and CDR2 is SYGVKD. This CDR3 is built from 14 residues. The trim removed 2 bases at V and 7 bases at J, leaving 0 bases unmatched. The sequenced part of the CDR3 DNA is TGTGCCATCAGTGAGGGACAGGGGAATTCACCC. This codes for CAISEGQGNSP. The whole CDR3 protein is CAISEGQGNSPLHF.

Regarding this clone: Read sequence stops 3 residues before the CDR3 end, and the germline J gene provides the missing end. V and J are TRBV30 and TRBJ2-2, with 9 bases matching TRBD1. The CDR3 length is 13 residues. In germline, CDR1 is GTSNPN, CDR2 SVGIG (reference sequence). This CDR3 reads CASRDRVNSPLFF. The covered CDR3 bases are TGTGCCTCCCGGGACAGGGTAAATTCACCG.

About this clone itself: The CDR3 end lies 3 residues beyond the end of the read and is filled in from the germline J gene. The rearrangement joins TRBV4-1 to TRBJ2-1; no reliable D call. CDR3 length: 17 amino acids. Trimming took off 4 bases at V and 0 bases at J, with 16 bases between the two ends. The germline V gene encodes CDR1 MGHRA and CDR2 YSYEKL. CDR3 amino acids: CASSLPVPVSSYNEQFF. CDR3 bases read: TGCGCCAGCAGCCTCCCAGTGCCAGTGAGCTCCTACAATGAG.

The sequenced part of the CDR3 DNA is TGCGCCAGCAGCTTGGCAGGGGCCGCACATGAA. This translates into CASSLAGAAHE. The full CDR3 sequence reads CASSLAGAAHEAFF. This rearrangement joins TRBV5-1 to TRBJ1-1, with D perhaps TRBD1 (6 bases). The read ends 3 residues early relative to the CDR3; the germline J gene fills the gap. The CDR3 spans 14 residues. CDR1 and CDR2 from the germline V gene are SGHRS and YFSETQ. Trimming stripped 0 bases from V and 7 bases from J, with 13 bases between.

This CDR3 is CASSQGVTGSYEQYF. The DNA read from the CDR3 is TGTGCCAGCAGCCAAGGCGTAACGGGGAGCTACGAG. The rearrangement joins TRBV3-1 (or the pseudogene TRBV3-2) to TRBJ2-7; tentatively, D is TRBD2 (5 bases). The CDR3 end lies 3 residues beyond the end of the read and is filled in from the germline J gene. Trimming removed 1 base from V and 3 bases from J, with 13 bases in between. Germline lookup yields CDR1 LGHDT and CDR2 YNNKEL (reference sequence). The CDR3 length is 15 residues.

This chain's CDR3 is CATLPNTGELFF. CDR3 bases read: TGTGCCACCCTCCCCAACACCGGGGAG. This chain links TRBV28 with TRBJ2-2; no firm D call. The read finishes 3 residues shy of the CDR3 end, and the germline J gene is used to complete it. CDR3 length: 12 amino acids. CDR1 and CDR2 from the germline V gene are MDHEN and SYDVKM. Trimming left V 10 bases short and J 2 bases short, with 8 bases between.

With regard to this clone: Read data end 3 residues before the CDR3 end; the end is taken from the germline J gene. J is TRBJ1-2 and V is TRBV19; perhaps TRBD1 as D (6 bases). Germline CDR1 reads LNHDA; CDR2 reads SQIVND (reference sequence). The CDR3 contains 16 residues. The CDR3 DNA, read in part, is TGTGCCAGTACTGATAGTTGGACAGCCACCTACAATGAC. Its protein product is CASTDSWTATYND. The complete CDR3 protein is CASTDSWTATYNDYTF.

Partial CDR3 DNA: TGTGCCAGTAGTATAGGGACAGTCCAAGAGACG. Translated, it gives CASSIGTVQET. The entire CDR3 is CASSIGTVQETQYF. The gene calls are TRBV19 and TRBJ2-3; possibly TRBD1 for D (6 bases). The read stops 3 residues short of the end of the CDR3; the missing end is completed from the germline J gene. CDR3 length: 14 amino acids. The germline CDR1 and CDR2 sequences are LNHDA and SQIVND (reference sequence).

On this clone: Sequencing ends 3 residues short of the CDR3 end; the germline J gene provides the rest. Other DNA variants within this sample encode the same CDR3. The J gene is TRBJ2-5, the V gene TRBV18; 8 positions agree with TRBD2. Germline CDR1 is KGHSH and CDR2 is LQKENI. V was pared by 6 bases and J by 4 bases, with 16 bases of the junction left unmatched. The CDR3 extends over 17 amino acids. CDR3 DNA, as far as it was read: TGTGCCAGCTCCCCCTCCTCGGGGGGGGCAAAGGGAGAGACC. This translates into CASSPSSGGAKGET. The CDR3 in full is CASSPSSGGAKGETQYF. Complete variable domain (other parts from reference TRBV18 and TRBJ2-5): NAGVMQNPRHLVRRRGQEARLRCSPMKGHSHVYWYRQLPEEGLKFMVYLQKENIIDESGMPKERFSAEFPKEGPSILRIQQVVRGDSAAYFCASSPSSGGAKGETQYFGPGTRLLVL.

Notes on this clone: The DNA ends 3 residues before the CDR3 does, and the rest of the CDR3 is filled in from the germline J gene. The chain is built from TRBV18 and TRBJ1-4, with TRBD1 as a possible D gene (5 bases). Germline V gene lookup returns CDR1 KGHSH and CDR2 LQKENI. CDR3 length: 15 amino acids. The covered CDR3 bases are TGTGCCAGCTCACCACGCGGGGCTGGGGCCAACGTA. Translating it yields CASSPRGAGANV. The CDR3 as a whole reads CASSPRGAGANVLFF.

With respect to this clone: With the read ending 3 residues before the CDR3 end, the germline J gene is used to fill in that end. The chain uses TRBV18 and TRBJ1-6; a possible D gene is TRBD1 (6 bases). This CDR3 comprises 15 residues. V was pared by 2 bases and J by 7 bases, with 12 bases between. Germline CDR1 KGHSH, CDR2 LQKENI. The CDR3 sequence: CASSPEQGQNSPLHF. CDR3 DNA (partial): TGTGCCAGCTCACCAGAACAGGGTCAGAATTCACCC.

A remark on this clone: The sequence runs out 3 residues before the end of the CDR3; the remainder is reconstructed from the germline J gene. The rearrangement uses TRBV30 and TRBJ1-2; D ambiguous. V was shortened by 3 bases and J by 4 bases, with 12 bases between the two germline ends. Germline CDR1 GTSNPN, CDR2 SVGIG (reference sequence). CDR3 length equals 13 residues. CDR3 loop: CAWRAPGSYGYTF. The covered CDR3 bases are TGTGCCTGGAGGGCACCGGGGTCCTATGGC.

The DNA read from the CDR3 is TGTGCCAGCAGCCCTGGGGGGACTAGTAGGAACAATGAC. Amino acids: CASSPGGTSRNND. The whole CDR3 sequence is CASSPGGTSRNNDYTF. V gene TRBV7-3 combines with J gene TRBJ1-2, with D possibly TRBD1 on 5 matching bases. The read ends 3 residues shy of where the CDR3 ends; the end is completed using the germline J gene. The CDR3 consists of 16 residues. Germline CDR1 is SGHTA and CDR2 is FQGTGA.

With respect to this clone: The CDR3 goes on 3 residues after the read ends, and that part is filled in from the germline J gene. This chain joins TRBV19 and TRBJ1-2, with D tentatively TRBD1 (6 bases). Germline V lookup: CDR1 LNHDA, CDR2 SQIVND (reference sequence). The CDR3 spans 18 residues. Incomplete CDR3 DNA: TGTGCCAGTAGTACTATGGTCCAGGACAGACGAATCTCCTACGAC. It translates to CASSTMVQDRRISYD. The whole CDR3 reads CASSTMVQDRRISYDYTF.

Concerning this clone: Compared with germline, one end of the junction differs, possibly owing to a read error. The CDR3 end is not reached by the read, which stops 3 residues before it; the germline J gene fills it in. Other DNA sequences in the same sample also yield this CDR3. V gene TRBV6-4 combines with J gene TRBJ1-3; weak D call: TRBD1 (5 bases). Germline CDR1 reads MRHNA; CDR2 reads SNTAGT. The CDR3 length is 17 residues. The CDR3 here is CASSDSWGRHSGNTIYF. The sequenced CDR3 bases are TGTGCCAGCAGTGACTCTTGGGGCCGTCACTCTGGAAACACT.

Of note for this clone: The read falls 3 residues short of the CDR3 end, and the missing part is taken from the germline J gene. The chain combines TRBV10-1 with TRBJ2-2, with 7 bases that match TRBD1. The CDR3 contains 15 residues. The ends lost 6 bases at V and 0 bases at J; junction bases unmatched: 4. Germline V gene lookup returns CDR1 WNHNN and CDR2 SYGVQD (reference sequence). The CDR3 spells CASSPGTANTGELFF. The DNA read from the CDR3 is TGCGCCAGCAGCCCCGGGACAGCGAACACCGGGGAG.

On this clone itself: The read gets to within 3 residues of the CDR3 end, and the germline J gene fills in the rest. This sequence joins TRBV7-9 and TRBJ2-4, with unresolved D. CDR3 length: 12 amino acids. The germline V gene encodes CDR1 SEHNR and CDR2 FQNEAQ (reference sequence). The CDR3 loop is CASSHNNYGQYF. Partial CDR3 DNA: TGTGCCAGCAGTCATAATAACTATGGT. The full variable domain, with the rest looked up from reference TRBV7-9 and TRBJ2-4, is DTGVSQNPRHKITKRGQNVTFRCDPISEHNRLYWYRQTLGQGPEFLTYFQNEAQLEKSRLLSDRFSAERPKGSFSTLEIQRTEQGDSAMYLCASSHNNYGQYFGAGTRLSVL.